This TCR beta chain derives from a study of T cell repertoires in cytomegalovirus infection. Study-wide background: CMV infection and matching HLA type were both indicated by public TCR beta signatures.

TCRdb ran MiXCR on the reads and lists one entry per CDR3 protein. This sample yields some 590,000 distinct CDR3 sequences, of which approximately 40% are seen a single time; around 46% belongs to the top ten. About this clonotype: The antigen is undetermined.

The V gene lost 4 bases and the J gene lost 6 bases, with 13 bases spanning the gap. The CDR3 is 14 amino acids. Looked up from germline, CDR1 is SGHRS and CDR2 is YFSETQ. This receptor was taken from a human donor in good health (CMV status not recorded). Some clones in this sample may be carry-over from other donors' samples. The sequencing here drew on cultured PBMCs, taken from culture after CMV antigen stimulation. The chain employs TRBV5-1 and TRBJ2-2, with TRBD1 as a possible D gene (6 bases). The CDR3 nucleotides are TGCGCCAGCAGCCTTACAGGGATGGCCGGGGAGCTGTTTTTT. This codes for CASSLTGMAGELFF. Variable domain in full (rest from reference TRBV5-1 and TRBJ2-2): KAGVTQTPRYLIKTRGQQVTLSCSPISGHRSVSWYQQTPGQGLQFLFEYFSETQRNKGNFPGRFSGRQFSNSRSEMNVSTLELGDSALYLCASSLTGMAGELFFGEGSRLTVL.